One T cell receptor beta chain is described in this entry. The antigen remains unidentified. This record comes from a study of read filtering for tumor transcriptome and immune sequencing. Study details: R-ISS stage counts were roughly 8 for I, about 16 for II, more than 5 for III. After DNase treatment, RNA was made into whole-transcriptome libraries. Study-wide results and caveats: About 81.9% of IR-seq clonotypes had a single read, yet these held roughly 3.8% of reads.

This library used roughly 0.4 ug RNA and molecular barcoded adaptors spanning alpha/delta and beta/gamma chains. TCRdb reprocessed the reads via MiXCR and lists one record per CDR3 protein. The sample includes 90,000 or so distinct CDR3 sequences, 20% to 25% of them seen just once. Per germline, CDR1 MNHEY and CDR2 SVGAGI. V was clipped by 7 bases and J by 2 bases; unmatched bases: 5. This CDR3 is 14 amino acids long. The source of this sequence is a donor aged 40 or over with multiple myeloma. Sequencing used a population of CD138-negative cells sorted from bone marrow. This chain joins TRBV6-5 and TRBJ1-2; the match to TRBD1 covers 9 bases. CDR3 loop: CASITGGANYGYTF. Written as DNA, the CDR3 is TGTGCCAGCATTACAGGGGGCGCAAACTATGGCTACACCTTC.